This T cell receptor (beta chain) emerged from a study of blood T cell repertoires in COVID-19. Across the study: Acute-phase and convalescent COVID-19 samples originated in the United States, Italy and Spain.

Clones were read by immunoSEQ multiplex PCR, and TCRdb kept only the in-frame ones, dropping some. Of tens of thousands of clones detected, approximately 91% appear once; the ten largest clones hold about 7%. Germline V lookup: CDR1 SGHVT, CDR2 SQSDAQ. CDR3 length equals 15 residues. V was shortened by 4 bases and J by 3 bases, with 14 bases between the two germline ends. Source material: peripheral blood. The chain combines TRBV7-4 with TRBJ2-3; tentatively, D is TRBD2 (5 bases). The sequence came from a woman in her sixties with active or convalescent COVID-19. This CDR3 reads CASSWFGEGTDTQYF. The CDR3, as DNA: TGTGCCAGCAGCTGGTTTGGTGAGGGTACAGATACGCAGTATTTT.